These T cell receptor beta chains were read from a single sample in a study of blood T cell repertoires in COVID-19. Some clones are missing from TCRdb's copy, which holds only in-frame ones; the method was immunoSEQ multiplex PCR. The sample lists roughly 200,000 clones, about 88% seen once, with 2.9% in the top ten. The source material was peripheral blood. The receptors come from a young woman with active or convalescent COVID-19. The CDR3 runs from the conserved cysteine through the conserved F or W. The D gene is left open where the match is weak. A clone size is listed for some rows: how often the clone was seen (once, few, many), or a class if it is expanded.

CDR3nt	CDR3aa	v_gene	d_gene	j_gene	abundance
TGTGCCAGCAGCTCTTACAGGGGGCCCACCTACGAGCAGTACTTC	CASSSYRGPTYEQYF	TRBV7-2	TRBD1	TRBJ2-7	-
TGTGCCAGTAGTCTGACAGGGTACCCATTGGCCAACTACGAGCAGTACTTC	CASSLTGYPLANYEQYF	TRBV19	TRBD1	TRBJ2-7	-
TGTGCCAGTAGTATAGCGGGGGATCTACACGAGCAGTACTTC	CASSIAGDLHEQYF	TRBV19	-	TRBJ2-7	-
TGTGCCAGCAGCCAAGCGGGTATTGAAGCTTTCTTT	CASSQAGIEAFF	TRBV3-1/TRBV3-2	-	TRBJ1-1	-
TGTGCCAGCAGCCGGACAGGGGGCACCGGGGAGCTGTTTTTT	CASSRTGGTGELFF	TRBV6-5	TRBD1	TRBJ2-2	-
TGCGCCAGCACTCCGGGACAGCTCTACAATGAGCAGTTCTTC	CASTPGQLYNEQFF	TRBV5-1	TRBD1	TRBJ2-1	-
TGCGCCAGCAGCCCCCCTAGCGGGGGGGCCCACAATGAGCAGTTCTTC	CASSPPSGGAHNEQFF	TRBV5-1	TRBD2	TRBJ2-1	-
TGCGCCAGCAGCCGGGACATGTTAACCGGGGAGCTGTTTTTT	CASSRDMLTGELFF	TRBV5-1	-	TRBJ2-2	-
TGTGCCACCAGCCGGACAGGGGGCCAAAAGCCCTACGAGCAGTACTTC	CATSRTGGQKPYEQYF	TRBV24-1	TRBD1	TRBJ2-7	-
TGTGCCAGCAGTTTACGACTTGGAAACACCATATATTTT	CASSLRLGNTIYF	TRBV12-3/TRBV12-4	-	TRBJ1-3	-
TGTGCCAGCAGTTTTACAGGGACGACTAGCAATCAGCCCCAGCATTTT	CASSFTGTTSNQPQHF	TRBV28	-	TRBJ1-5	-
TGTGCCAGCAGCCCCCTCGGCAGGCAAACTAATGAAAAACTGTTTTTT	CASSPLGRQTNEKLFF	TRBV7-6	-	TRBJ1-4	-
TGTGCCAGCAGCCCGCGGACAGGGGGCGTAGCCGGCTACACCTTC	CASSPRTGGVAGYTF	TRBV7-9	TRBD1	TRBJ1-2	-
TGTGCCTGGTCACCCCCGACGGGGGGGGTCGGCAATGAGCAGTTCTTC	CAWSPPTGGVGNEQFF	TRBV30	TRBD2	TRBJ2-1	-
TGTGCCAGCAGCCAAGGATTTACGGGTAGCGGCTACACCTTC	CASSQGFTGSGYTF	TRBV3-1/TRBV3-2	-	TRBJ1-2	-
TGTGCCAGCAGCCAAGATCAACACAGGGTTAATGAAAAACTGTTTTTT	CASSQDQHRVNEKLFF	TRBV3-1/TRBV3-2	-	TRBJ1-4	-
TGTGCCAGCAGCTTAGTTTTGGGAGGCGGCGGTGGAAACACCATATATTTT	CASSLVLGGGGGNTIYF	TRBV11-2	-	TRBJ1-3	-
TGTGCCAGCAGTTTTGAGGGATGGGAAGCTTTCTTT	CASSFEGWEAFF	TRBV28	-	TRBJ1-1	-
TGTGCCAGCAGCCCGCAGACAACAACTAATGAAAAACTGTTTTTT	CASSPQTTTNEKLFF	TRBV11-2	-	TRBJ1-4	once
TGTGCCAGCAGCCCTCAGACTGTGTACCAAGAGACCCAGTACTTC	CASSPQTVYQETQYF	TRBV28	-	TRBJ2-5	-
TGCGCCAGCAGCTTGGAAGGGCAGGGGGCGCGCACTGAAGCTTTCTTT	CASSLEGQGARTEAFF	TRBV5-1	TRBD1	TRBJ1-1	-
TGTGCCAGCGTTGGGGCCTCTGAAGCTTTCTTT	CASVGASEAFF	TRBV2	-	TRBJ1-1	-
TGTGCCAGCAGTTACGGGACAGGGTCCGGTCAGCCCCAGCATTTT	CASSYGTGSGQPQHF	TRBV6-5	TRBD1	TRBJ1-5	once
TGTGCCAGTACCTATGGACACCTCACCGGGGAGCTGTTTTTT	CASTYGHLTGELFF	TRBV19	-	TRBJ2-2	once
TGTGCCAGCAGTATAGGCGGCCCTGAAGCTTTCTTT	CASSIGGPEAFF	TRBV6-5	-	TRBJ1-1	-
TGTGCCATCAGTGAGTCGCAACTAGCGGGAGAGACCCAGTACTTC	CAISESQLAGETQYF	TRBV10-3	TRBD2	TRBJ2-5	once
TGTGCCAGCAGTGAAAACCGACAGTATGGCTACACCTTC	CASSENRQYGYTF	TRBV2	-	TRBJ1-2	once
TGTGCCAGCAGTTTGGGGACTAGCGGCCACGAGCAGTACTTC	CASSLGTSGHEQYF	TRBV27	TRBD2	TRBJ2-7	-
TGTGCCAGCAGCTCCGGGACAGGGGCGAACACCGGGGAGCTGTTTTTT	CASSSGTGANTGELFF	TRBV7-2	TRBD1	TRBJ2-2	-
TGTGCCAGCAGCTTAGTGAGAACCGGGGAGCTGTTTTTT	CASSLVRTGELFF	TRBV11-3	-	TRBJ2-2	-
TGTGCCAGCAGTGAACCCTTCTCGCACAGGGGTGGGAATCAGCCCCAGCATTTT	CASSEPFSHRGGNQPQHF	TRBV6-1	TRBD1	TRBJ1-5	-
TGCGCCAGCAGTGAGCTGGCGGGGGGTAATGAGCAGTTCTTC	CASSELAGGNEQFF	TRBV10-2	TRBD2	TRBJ2-1	few
TGCAGCGTTGGTCAGCAAGAGACCCAGTACTTC	CSVGQQETQYF	TRBV29-1	-	TRBJ2-5	-
TGTGCCAGCAGCTTGGGGAGGAACTCCTACAATGAGCAGTTCTTC	CASSLGRNSYNEQFF	TRBV5-6	-	TRBJ2-1	-
TGTGCCAGCAGATATAGCAAGGATACTGTCTATGGCTACACCTTC	CASRYSKDTVYGYTF	TRBV6-5	-	TRBJ1-2	-
TGTGCCAGCAGTAGCGGGAGTAACGAGCAGTACTTC	CASSSGSNEQYF	TRBV6-1	TRBD2	TRBJ2-7	-
TGTGCCAGCAGTCGACAGGTGTCCTACGAGCAGTACTTC	CASSRQVSYEQYF	TRBV6-5	-	TRBJ2-7	-
TGTGCCAGCAGTGATAGGCAGGGCTGGACCTACGAGCAGTACTTC	CASSDRQGWTYEQYF	TRBV2	-	TRBJ2-7	-
TGTGCCAGTATCCCGAACAGTGCGCCGAACACTGAAGCTTTCTTT	CASIPNSAPNTEAFF	TRBV19	-	TRBJ1-1	-
TGTGCCAGCATGAGGGACAATCAGCCCCAGCATTTT	CASMRDNQPQHF	TRBV12-3/TRBV12-4	-	TRBJ1-5	-
TGTGCTAGTGGTTCAAGGACAGGATCCTACGAGCAGTACTTC	CASGSRTGSYEQYF	TRBV12-5	TRBD1	TRBJ2-7	-
TGTGCCAGCAGTCACAGGGACCTTTATGGGGGCACTGAAGCTTTCTTT	CASSHRDLYGGTEAFF	TRBV27	-	TRBJ1-1	-
TGTGCCAGCAGTTTGGTTAGCGGGAGCGTCACGCAGTATTTT	CASSLVSGSVTQYF	TRBV27	TRBD2	TRBJ2-3	-
TGTGCCAGCAGTTTCGGTTTGTTTACAGGGATAAAGAGACTAGCGGACAATGAGCAGTTCTTC	CASSFGLFTGIKRLADNEQFF	TRBV28	TRBD2	TRBJ2-1	-
TGTGCCAGCAGCCGTTCAGGGGGTGGTCAGCCCCAGCATTTT	CASSRSGGGQPQHF	TRBV14	TRBD1	TRBJ1-5	-
TGTGCCAGCAGTTTTCTTACAGATACGCAGTATTTT	CASSFLTDTQYF	TRBV12-3/TRBV12-4	-	TRBJ2-3	-
TGCGCCAGCAGCTTGGCCCTGACCGGGGAGCTGTTTTTT	CASSLALTGELFF	TRBV5-1	-	TRBJ2-2	-
TGTGCCAGCAGCCTGGGGACTGCCCAAGGGAGGCAGTACTTC	CASSLGTAQGRQYF	TRBV7-2	-	TRBJ2-7	-
TGCGCCAGCAGCTCTCTAGGCACAACCTACGAGCAGTACTTC	CASSSLGTTYEQYF	TRBV5-1	-	TRBJ2-7	-
TGTGCCAGTAGGGGAAGCGGCACTGAAGCTTTCTTT	CASRGSGTEAFF	TRBV19	-	TRBJ1-1	-
TGTGCCAGCAGCCGTCGACAGGGGAGTGCCCCAGATACGCAGTATTTT	CASSRRQGSAPDTQYF	TRBV3-1/TRBV3-2	TRBD1	TRBJ2-3	few
TGTGCCAGCAGCCCTAGGGACAGTCAATACAATGAGCAGTTCTTC	CASSPRDSQYNEQFF	TRBV7-9	TRBD1	TRBJ2-1	-
TGTGCCAGCAGCGCCCAACAGGGGGCGGTCAAAAACATTCAGTACTTC	CASSAQQGAVKNIQYF	TRBV7-9	TRBD1	TRBJ2-4	-
TGTGCCAGCAGCTTAGAGGGGGGGCGTCGCTACACCTTC	CASSLEGGRRYTF	TRBV11-2	-	TRBJ1-2	-
TGTGCCAGCAGCCAAAGGGGAAAGGGGCAGGTAGTGGAGACTAACTATGGCTACACCTTC	CASSQRGKGQVVETNYGYTF	TRBV3-1/TRBV3-2	-	TRBJ1-2	-
TGTGCCAGCAGCCCCCTGTTTTACGAGCAGTACTTC	CASSPLFYEQYF	TRBV7-8	-	TRBJ2-7	-
TGTGCCACCAGCAGCCACAGGCGGACCTACGAGCAGTACTTC	CATSSHRRTYEQYF	TRBV15	-	TRBJ2-7	-
TGTGCCAGCAGTTTTGGCGAAAACGGGGTCTCTGAGCAGTACTTC	CASSFGENGVSEQYF	TRBV6-5	-	TRBJ2-7	-
TGTGCCAGCAGCGTACGGGGGGCCCGGAATGAGCAGTTCTTC	CASSVRGARNEQFF	TRBV7-8	-	TRBJ2-1	-
TGTGCCAGCAGCACTACGACGACAGGGAACTCACCCCTCCACTTT	CASSTTTTGNSPLHF	TRBV5-6	TRBD1	TRBJ1-6	once